Listed below are T cell receptor beta chains from one sample, sequenced in a study of control samples from healthy donors and cancer patients. Clones were read by immunoSEQ multiplex PCR, and TCRdb kept only the in-frame ones, dropping some. The sample includes roughly 26,000 clones, 85% of them seen just once. Sequencing input: PBMCs. All receptors come from a woman aged 55-75 years with head and neck cancer. CDR3s include the opening cysteine and the closing phenylalanine or tryptophan. The order of the fields is V gene, D gene, J gene, clone size, CDR3 DNA, CDR3 protein. D genes are given only for firm matches. Clone size, where shown, is once, few, many, or a class for clones that have expanded.

TRBV7-2	NA	TRBJ1-2	NA	TGTGCCAGCAGCCCCATGGGAACTTCCAACTATGGCTACACCTTC	CASSPMGTSNYGYTF
TRBV7-2	NA	TRBJ1-4	NA	TGTGCCAGCAGCTACGGAGCTGGCACAACTAATGAAAAACTGTTTTTT	CASSYGAGTTNEKLFF
TRBV19	TRBD1	TRBJ1-4	NA	TGTGCCTGTTCCGGGACAGTTAATGAAAAACTGTTTTTT	CACSGTVNEKLFF
TRBV30	TRBD2	TRBJ2-1	NA	TGTGCCTGGAGTAGGACTAGCGGGAGTCATGAGCAGTTCTTC	CAWSRTSGSHEQFF
TRBV7-9	NA	TRBJ1-1	NA	TGTGCCAGCAGCTTATCGGCAGGGACGATATCCACTGAAGCTTTCTTT	CASSLSAGTISTEAFF
TRBV5-1	TRBD1	TRBJ2-2	NA	TGCGCCAGCATTGACGGGACAGGCGTGTTCACCGGGGAGCTGTTTTTT	CASIDGTGVFTGELFF
TRBV30	NA	TRBJ2-7	NA	TGTGCCTGGAGTGCCCTCTCGCGGGAGCAGTACTTC	CAWSALSREQYF
TRBV15	TRBD1	TRBJ1-1	NA	TGTGCCACCAGCACCAAGTTACAGGGGGCTAGGGCTTTCTTT	CATSTKLQGARAFF
TRBV6-5	NA	TRBJ1-1	few	TGTGCCAGCAACCCACAGGGAGAAAACACTGAAGCTTTCTTT	CASNPQGENTEAFF
TRBV11-2	TRBD1	TRBJ1-6	NA	TGTGCCAGCAGCGTAACAGGGGGAAGATCACCCCTCCACTTT	CASSVTGGRSPLHF
TRBV7-9	TRBD2	TRBJ2-1	NA	TGTGCCAGCAGCCCGGGGACTAGCGGGAGGTCCGATGAGCAGTTCTTC	CASSPGTSGRSDEQFF
TRBV20-1	TRBD2	TRBJ2-1	NA	TGCAGTGCTAGTGGGACTAGCGGGGCTTACAATGAGCAGTTCTTC	CSASGTSGAYNEQFF
TRBV3-1/TRBV3-2	TRBD2	TRBJ2-3	NA	TGTGCCAGCAGCCCACTAGCGGGGGAGGTAGATACGCAGTATTTT	CASSPLAGEVDTQYF
TRBV5-1	NA	TRBJ2-7	few	TGCGCCAGCAGCTTTGATGGGACGGCCGACTACGAGCAGTACTTC	CASSFDGTADYEQYF
TRBV25-1	TRBD1	TRBJ1-2	NA	TGTGCCAGCAGTGCGTCCCTTCAGGGGGCAAAGGGCTACACCTTC	CASSASLQGAKGYTF
TRBV7-9	NA	TRBJ2-1	NA	TGTGCCAGCAGCTTGTCAAGCGGTTACAATGAGCAGTTCTTC	CASSLSSGYNEQFF
TRBV5-4	TRBD1	TRBJ1-6	NA	TGTGCCAGCAGCCGGGGGACAGGGGGCCGATCACCCCTCCACTTT	CASSRGTGGRSPLHF
TRBV7-9	NA	TRBJ1-1	NA	TGTGCCAGCAGCTTAGCCCATGGACCGGAGGTTAACACTGAAGCTTTCTTT	CASSLAHGPEVNTEAFF
TRBV5-5	NA	TRBJ1-5	NA	TGTGCCAGCAGAATAACAGATTATAGCAATCAGCCCCAGCATTTT	CASRITDYSNQPQHF
TRBV4-3	NA	TRBJ2-7	NA	TGCGCCAGCAGCCAAGATCCGGGGTGGGAGCAGTACTTC	CASSQDPGWEQYF
TRBV11-2	NA	TRBJ2-7	NA	TGTGCCAGCAGCTTAGATCAGAGGGTTGACCAGTACTTC	CASSLDQRVDQYF
TRBV24-1	TRBD1	TRBJ2-7	once	TGTGCCACCAGTGACCCTGACAGGGGTTATAACGAGCAGTACTTC	CATSDPDRGYNEQYF
TRBV7-2	NA	TRBJ2-7	NA	TGTGCCAGCAGCTTAGATCTAGCCTACGAGCAGTACTTC	CASSLDLAYEQYF
TRBV6-6	NA	TRBJ1-2	NA	TGTGCCAGCAGTTCGGGTAACTATGGCTACACCTTC	CASSSGNYGYTF
TRBV7-2	TRBD2	TRBJ2-1	NA	TGTGCCAGCAGCTCCCAGCGGGGGGGCCTCAATGAGCAGTTCTTC	CASSSQRGGLNEQFF
TRBV7-2	NA	TRBJ2-7	NA	TGTGCCAGCAGCTTATTCCCCACGCAGGGCGCGACCGAGCAGTACTTC	CASSLFPTQGATEQYF
TRBV24-1	TRBD2	TRBJ2-1	NA	TGTGCCACCAGTGATCCTAGCGGGAACTCCTACAATGAGCAGTTCTTC	CATSDPSGNSYNEQFF
TRBV6-1	NA	TRBJ1-1	NA	TGTGCCAGCAGTGACCCCAGGGGTACTTTCTTT	CASSDPRGTFF
TRBV11-2	TRBD1	TRBJ1-6	NA	TGTGCCAGCAGCTTAGAGACAGGGGGTAGTTCACCCCTCCACTTT	CASSLETGGSSPLHF
TRBV9	NA	TRBJ2-7	NA	TGTGCCAGCAGCGTAGGAGAGGGCAGGGCCCACGAGCAGTACTTC	CASSVGEGRAHEQYF
TRBV3-1/TRBV3-2	NA	TRBJ1-4	NA	TGTGCCAGCAGCCAATTCCGGGGCTACTACAAAGAAAAACTGTTTTTT	CASSQFRGYYKEKLFF
TRBV15	NA	TRBJ2-5	NA	TGTGCCACCAGCCGGGGCCGTGAAGAGACCCAGTACTTC	CATSRGREETQYF
TRBV10-1	NA	TRBJ2-2	NA	TGCGCCAGCAGTGAGGGGTTAAACACCGGGGAGCTGTTTTTT	CASSEGLNTGELFF
TRBV5-1	NA	TRBJ1-1	NA	TGCGCCAGCAGCTCTCAGGACGGCACTGAAGCTTTCTTT	CASSSQDGTEAFF
TRBV11-3	NA	TRBJ1-2	NA	TGTGCCAGCAGCTTAGATGGTGATACTGGCTACACCTTC	CASSLDGDTGYTF
TRBV6-5	TRBD1	TRBJ1-5	NA	TGTGCCAGCAGTTACGGAGGACAGGGTAATCAGCCCCAGCATTTT	CASSYGGQGNQPQHF
TRBV19	TRBD1	TRBJ2-3	NA	TGTGCCAGTGGTACAACAGGGGCAGATACGCAGTATTTT	CASGTTGADTQYF
TRBV3-1/TRBV3-2	TRBD1	TRBJ1-6	NA	TGTGCCAGCAACCCCGGGACAGGGAGTTCCTATAATTCACCCCTCCACTTT	CASNPGTGSSYNSPLHF
TRBV19	NA	TRBJ2-2	NA	TGTGCCAGTCCCTCGGGGTCCGGGGAGCTGTTTTTT	CASPSGSGELFF
TRBV6-2/TRBV6-3	NA	TRBJ1-5	NA	TGTGCCAGCAACCCGAGGTCTCAGCCCCAGCATTTT	CASNPRSQPQHF
TRBV7-2	NA	TRBJ2-6	NA	TGTGCCAGCAGCTTAGGAGGAACCGGGGCCAACGTCCTGACTTTC	CASSLGGTGANVLTF
TRBV9	NA	TRBJ2-1	medium-sized	TGTGCCAGCAGCGTAGAAGGGTCCTACAGTGAGCAGTTCTTC	CASSVEGSYSEQFF
TRBV3-1/TRBV3-2	NA	TRBJ2-6	NA	TGTGCCAGCAGCCAAGTTACAGGGAGGAGGAACTCTGGGGCCAACGTCCTGACTTTC	CASSQVTGRRNSGANVLTF
TRBV3-1/TRBV3-2	NA	TRBJ2-3	NA	TGTGCCAGCAGCCAAGACTTGGGGACTGGATTGTTACAGTATTTT	CASSQDLGTGLLQYF
TRBV6-5	TRBD2	TRBJ2-7	NA	TGTGCCAGCAGTTACGCTGGGGGACTAGAAGAGCAGTACTTC	CASSYAGGLEEQYF
TRBV6-5	NA	TRBJ2-5	once	TGTGCCAGCAGCAATGGAGCGTACCAAGAGACCCAGTACTTC	CASSNGAYQETQYF
TRBV6-1	NA	TRBJ2-1	NA	TGTGCCAGCAGTGAAGCGCGATACAACTACAATGAGCAGTTCTTC	CASSEARYNYNEQFF
TRBV12-3/TRBV12-4	TRBD2	TRBJ2-1	NA	TGTGCCGTCCTTACAAGCGGGAGTGAGCAGTTCTTC	CAVLTSGSEQFF
TRBV19	TRBD1	TRBJ1-2	NA	TGTGCCAGTAGTATCAAGAGGGGGCGAGATAACTATGGCTACACCTTC	CASSIKRGRDNYGYTF
TRBV4-2	TRBD2	TRBJ2-7	NA	TGTGCCAGCAGCCAAGAAGGGGCGGGAGGGTCCTACGAGCAGTACTTC	CASSQEGAGGSYEQYF